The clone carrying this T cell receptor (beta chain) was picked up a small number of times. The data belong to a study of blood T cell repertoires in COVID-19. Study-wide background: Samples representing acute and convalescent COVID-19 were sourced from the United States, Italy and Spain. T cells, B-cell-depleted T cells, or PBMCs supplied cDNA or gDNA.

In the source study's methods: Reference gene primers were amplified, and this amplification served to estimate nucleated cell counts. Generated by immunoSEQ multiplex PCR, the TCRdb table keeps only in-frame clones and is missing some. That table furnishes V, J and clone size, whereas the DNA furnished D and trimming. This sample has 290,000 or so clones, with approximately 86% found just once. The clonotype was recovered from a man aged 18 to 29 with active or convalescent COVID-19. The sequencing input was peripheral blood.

CDR3 residues: CASSLMTSGTAGELFF. The CDR3 bases are TGTGCCAGCAGCTTAATGACTAGCGGGACTGCCGGGGAGCTGTTTTTT. The chain has TRBV7-8 and TRBJ2-2; the match to TRBD2 covers 11 bases. There are 16 residues in the CDR3. V shed 2 bases and J 6 bases; nucleotides not matched to a gene: 5. Germline assignment: CDR1 SGHVS and CDR2 FQNEAQ.